The 27 T cell receptor beta chains presented below share a single source sample, sequenced in a study of blood T cell repertoires in COVID-19. Measured with immunoSEQ multiplex PCR; TCRdb has only the in-frame clones, and not every one. The data show 350,000 to 450,000 clones, with more than 85% seen just once and just over 0.85% held by the top ten. Sequenced input: PBMCs or T cells enriched from blood (not recorded which). The receptors come from a woman aged 40 to 55 who had been exposed to COVID-19.

The V gene is TRBV20-1, the J gene TRBJ1-2, with 8 bases that match TRBD1. V lost 5 bases and J lost 8; bases outside the gene matches: 4. The CDR3 covers 11 residues. Germline V gives CDR1 DFQATT, CDR2 SNEGSKA (reference sequence). CDR3 in amino acids: CSAPGQGGYTF. CDR3 nucleotide sequence: TGCAGTGCTCCCGGACAGGGAGGCTACACCTTC.

The chain couples TRBV7-3 to TRBJ2-5, with 10 bases matching TRBD2. The CDR3 totals 19 residues. Trimming took 3 bases from V and 0 from J; bases not matched to a gene: 13. Germline V gene lookup returns CDR1 SGHTA and CDR2 FQGTGA. The DNA of the CDR3 is TGTGCCAGCAGCTTGGGTGGGGCTAGCGGGAGCCCCTACCAAGAGACCCAGTACTTC. It specifies CASSLGGASGSPYQETQYF.

This chain links TRBV2 with TRBJ1-4; possible D gene TRBD1, 5 bases. V lost 6 bases, J lost 4 bases, and 12 bases lay in between. CDR3 length: 14 amino acids. Germline values: CDR1 SNHLY, CDR2 FYNNEI. CDR3: CASRVTVINEKLFF. The DNA for the CDR3 is TGTGCCAGCAGAGTGACAGTCATTAATGAAAAACTGTTTTTT.

This clone was seen only once. The rearrangement uses TRBV29-1 and TRBJ1-5; D is uncertain. Germline CDR1 and CDR2: SQVTM and ANQGSEA. The CDR3 has 16 residues. The ends were cut back, 4 bases at V and 2 bases at J, with 18 bases in the middle. The CDR3 coding sequence is TGCAGCGTTGGAGGCGGGCCGGGCTCGGGCAATCAGCCCCAGCATTTT. It specifies CSVGGGPGSGNQPQHF.

The V gene is TRBV7-2, the J gene TRBJ1-2; D gene uncertain. The germline V gene has CDR1 SGHTA and CDR2 FQGNSA. The V end was cut by 1 base, the J end by 11 bases, with 11 bases between. CDR3 length: 12 amino acids. The CDR3 here is CASSLDTRGYTF. The CDR3 nucleotides are TGTGCCAGCAGCTTAGATACGCGGGGATACACCTTC.

This chain joins TRBV7-3 and TRBJ2-1, with 9 bases lining up with TRBD2. The V gene end was trimmed by 5 bases and the J gene end by 7 bases; junction bases not matched to a gene: 9. The CDR3 runs 15 residues. CDR1 SGHTA and CDR2 FQGTGA come from the germline V gene. CDR3 amino acids: CASSPGRGGRNEQFF. CDR3 nucleotide sequence: TGTGCCAGCAGCCCCGGGCGGGGGGGCCGAAATGAGCAGTTCTTC. Based on the CDR3 plus reference TRBV7-3 and TRBJ2-1, the full variable domain is GAGVSQTPSNKVTEKGKYVELRCDPISGHTALYWYRQSLGQGPEFLIYFQGTGAADDSGLPNDRFFAVRPEGSVSTLKIQRTERGDSAVYLCASSPGRGGRNEQFFGPGTRLTVL.

The chain is built from TRBV4-2 and TRBJ2-5; TRBD2 matches at 7 bases. Germline assignment: CDR1 LGHNA and CDR2 YNFKEQ. J was trimmed by 2 bases and V by 1 base; bases with no gene match: 10. This CDR3 region has 17 residues. CDR3 nucleotides: TGTGCCAGCAGCCAAGGGCAGGATGGCGGGGGTCAAGAGACCCAGTACTTC. Protein product: CASSQGQDGGGQETQYF.

The genes are TRBV7-8 and TRBJ2-5, with 9 nucleotides matching TRBD2. Germline V gene data show CDR1 as SGHVS and CDR2 as FQNEAQ. Trimming took 5 bases from V and 1 from J; bases not matched to a gene: 17. This CDR3 has 19 residues. CDR3 coding DNA: TGTGCCAGCAGCCCTAAAGATAGCGGGAGTGGGAGGGTCCAAGAGACCCAGTACTTC. This translates into CASSPKDSGSGRVQETQYF.

In regard to this clone: Other DNA sequences of this sample code for an identical CDR3. This chain uses TRBV5-1 with TRBJ2-7, with a tentative D call TRBD1 (6 bases). This CDR3 region has 14 residues. In germline, CDR1 is SGHRS, CDR2 YFSETQ. The V end was cut by 4 bases, the J end by 0 bases, with 11 bases between. The CDR3 reads CASSSTGSSYEQYF. The CDR3 DNA follows: TGCGCCAGCAGCAGCACAGGGAGCTCCTACGAGCAGTACTTC.

This chain links TRBV5-1 with TRBJ1-1; D is undetermined. The CDR3 has 16 residues. Germline-derived CDR1 and CDR2 are SGHRS and YFSETQ. V was cut by 1 base and J by 4 bases, with 17 bases left in between. The CDR3 protein is CASSLIFAKSSTEAFF. CDR3 in DNA: TGCGCCAGCAGCTTGATATTTGCTAAAAGTAGCACTGAAGCTTTCTTT.

The V gene is TRBV9, the J gene TRBJ1-5, with TRBD1 matching over 7 bases. Germline lookup yields CDR1 SGDLS and CDR2 YYNGEE. CDR3 length: 15 amino acids. V lost 4 bases to trimming and J lost 5 bases; unmatched junction nucleotides: 9. CDR3 sequence: CASSLSGQPHQPQHF. Here the CDR3 DNA reads TGTGCCAGCAGCTTATCGGGACAGCCGCATCAGCCCCAGCATTTT.

This chain links TRBV18 with TRBJ2-7; TRBD2 matches at 9 bases. CDR3 length: 16 residues. Germline V CDR1 and CDR2: KGHSH, LQKENI. V lost 2 bases to trimming and J lost 2 bases; unmatched junction nucleotides: 7. Here the CDR3 reads CASSPRGLADPYEQYF. As DNA, the CDR3 is TGTGCCAGCTCACCAAGGGGACTAGCCGACCCCTACGAGCAGTACTTC.

The chain recombines TRBV9 with TRBJ2-1, with D perhaps TRBD2 (6 bases). Germline V lookup: CDR1 SGDLS, CDR2 YYNGEE. The CDR3 extends over 13 amino acids. Trimming took 6 bases from V and 3 from J, leaving 10 bases between them. DNA for the CDR3: TGTGCCAGCAACCGGGAGCGCTACAATGAGCAGTTCTTC. It translates to CASNRERYNEQFF. The variable domain in full, completed from reference TRBV9 and TRBJ2-1, reads DSGVTQTPKHLITATGQRVTLRCSPRSGDLSVYWYQQSLDQGLQFLIQYYNGEERAKGNILERFSAQQFPDLHSELNLSSLELGDSALYFCASNRERYNEQFFGPGTRLTVL.

The chain links TRBV2 to TRBJ1-3; TRBD1 aligns across 7 bases. V gave up 7 bases and J gave up 3 bases; unmatched junction bases: 9. The CDR3 is 15 amino acids. Germline V gene data show CDR1 as SNHLY and CDR2 as FYNNEI. The CDR3 sequence: CASNTRRQGGNTIYF. DNA for the CDR3: TGTGCCAGCAACACGCGCAGACAGGGTGGAAACACCATATATTTT.

The chain couples TRBV5-6 to TRBJ2-7; TRBD1 is a possible D gene (6 bases). Germline V gene data show CDR1 as SGHDT and CDR2 as YYEEEE. Trimming took off 4 bases at V and 10 bases at J, with 15 bases between the two ends. This CDR3 has 12 amino acids. DNA of the CDR3: TGTGCCAGCAGCCGCACCAGGGGAGACCAGTACTTC. This codes for CASSRTRGDQYF.

The chain links TRBV9 to TRBJ2-5; TRBD2 aligns across 8 bases. After removal of 4 bases from V and 3 bases from J, the junction contained 2 bases not matched to a gene. CDR1 SGDLS and CDR2 YYNGEE come from the germline V gene. This CDR3 contains 13 residues. CDR3 in amino acids: CASSPGLEETQYF. The CDR3 DNA is TGTGCCAGCAGCCCGGGACTAGAAGAGACCCAGTACTTC.

The V call is TRBV30, the J call TRBJ1-3; tentatively, D is TRBD1 (5 bases). V gave up 4 bases and J gave up 0 bases, with 7 bases separating them. This CDR3 has 13 residues. Per the germline V gene, CDR1 is GTSNPN and CDR2 is SVGIG (reference sequence). Here the CDR3 reads CAWKGFSGNTIYF. The CDR3 nucleotides are TGTGCCTGGAAGGGGTTCTCTGGAAACACCATATATTTT.

The chain recombines TRBV5-4 with TRBJ1-2; TRBD1 matches at 9 bases. Trimming removed 4 bases from V and 8 bases from J; junction bases left unmatched: 6. Germline-derived CDR1 and CDR2 are SGHNT and YYREEE (reference sequence). This CDR3 is 13 amino acids long. As DNA, the CDR3 is TGTGCCAGCAGCCACAGGGGGCAGTTAGGCTACACCTTC. Translating it yields CASSHRGQLGYTF.

The chain links TRBV5-6 to TRBJ2-3; the match to TRBD2 covers 11 bases. The germline V gene encodes CDR1 SGHDT and CDR2 YYEEEE. J gave up 6 bases and V 5 bases, and 8 bases lay outside the gene matches. CDR3 length: 15 amino acids. The CDR3 nucleotides read TGTGCCAGCAGTTCCGAGGTAGCGGGAGGGGATACGCAGTATTTT. Residues: CASSSEVAGGDTQYF.

The rearrangement joins TRBV5-4 to TRBJ1-2; D is perhaps TRBD1 (6 bases). The CDR3 sequence is 17 residues long. The germline CDR1 and CDR2 sequences are SGHNT and YYREEE (reference sequence). The V end lost 0 bases, the J end lost 4 bases, and 19 bases lay between the germline ends. CDR3 in DNA: TGTGCCAGCAGCTTGGTAGGGAAGACAGGCGAGTTCTATGGCTACACCTTC. Translating gives CASSLVGKTGEFYGYTF.

A word on this clone: This sample also contains other DNA sequences that code for the same CDR3. This chain uses TRBV2 with TRBJ2-7, with 7 bases aligning to TRBD1. The CDR3 totals 13 residues. Per the germline V gene, CDR1 is SNHLY and CDR2 is FYNNEI. V lost 4 bases to trimming and J lost 2 bases; unmatched junction nucleotides: 2. The CDR3 DNA follows: TGTGCCAGCAGTGTCACAGGGGCCTACGAGCAGTACTTC. Translating gives CASSVTGAYEQYF.

The chain joins TRBV5-1 to TRBJ1-1; D possibly corresponds to TRBD1 (6 bases). V shed 3 bases and J shed 4 bases, with 16 bases lying between them. The CDR3 contains 15 residues. Germline V gene data show CDR1 as SGHRS and CDR2 as YFSETQ. The chain's CDR3 is CASSSYRDRTTEAFF. The DNA for the CDR3 is TGCGCCAGCAGCTCCTACCGCGACAGGACCACTGAAGCTTTCTTT.

The chain has TRBV29-1 and TRBJ2-1, with 8 bases matching TRBD2. Trimming took 4 bases from V and 7 from J; bases not matched to a gene: 6. The germline CDR1 and CDR2 sequences are SQVTM and ANQGSEA. The CDR3 is 13 amino acids. CDR3 sequence reads: CSVARLAINEQFF. CDR3 bases: TGCAGCGTTGCCAGACTAGCGATAAATGAGCAGTTCTTC.

This chain uses TRBV30 with TRBJ1-3, with 10 bases fitting TRBD1. Looked up from germline, CDR1 is GTSNPN and CDR2 is SVGIG (reference sequence). Trimming cost V 7 bases and J 2 bases; bases outside gene matches: 5. There are 14 residues in the CDR3. CDR3 nucleotides: TGTGCCTTCCGGGACAGGGGTACTGGAAACACCATATATTTT. Its translation: CAFRDRGTGNTIYF.

The chain carries TRBV28 and TRBJ1-2, with D possibly matching TRBD1 (6 bases). Germline V lookup: CDR1 MDHEN, CDR2 SYDVKM. V was pared by 8 bases and J by 4 bases, with 14 bases between. This CDR3 region has 13 residues. DNA for the CDR3: TGTGCCAGCCTACAGGGTGGAGGCTATGGCTACACCTTC. Translating gives CASLQGGGYGYTF.

This sequence joins TRBV12-3 or TRBV12-4 and TRBJ1-1, with a tentative D call TRBD1 (5 bases). CDR3 length: 11 residues. V shed 6 bases and J shed 11 bases, with 13 bases lying between them. CDR3 nucleotide sequence: TGTGCCAGCAGAGGCAGGGATTACGCTTTCTTT. It is translated as CASRGRDYAFF.

Note on this clone: Other DNA sequences in the same sample also yield this CDR3. This sequence joins TRBV5-1 and TRBJ1-5; D not resolved. The germline V and J ends were trimmed by 0 bases and 2 bases, with 3 bases remaining between them. The V gene's germline CDR1 is SGHRS and CDR2 YFSETQ. This CDR3 is 13 amino acids long. DNA of the CDR3: TGCGCCAGCAGCTTGGCCGGCAATCAGCCCCAGCATTTT. Its translation is CASSLAGNQPQHF.